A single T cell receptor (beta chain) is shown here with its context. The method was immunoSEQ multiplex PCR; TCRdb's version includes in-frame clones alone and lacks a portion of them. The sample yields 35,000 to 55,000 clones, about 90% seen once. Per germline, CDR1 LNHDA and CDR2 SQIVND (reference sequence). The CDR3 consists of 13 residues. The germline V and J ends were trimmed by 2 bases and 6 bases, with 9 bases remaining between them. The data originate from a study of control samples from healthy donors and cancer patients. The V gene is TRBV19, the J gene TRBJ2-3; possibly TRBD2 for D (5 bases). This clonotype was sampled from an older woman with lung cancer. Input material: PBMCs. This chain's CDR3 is CASSIRDWDTQYF. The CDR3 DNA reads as TGTGCCAGTAGTATACGGGATTGGGATACGCAGTATTTT.